This T cell receptor (beta chain) was recorded in a study of tumor-infiltrating lymphocytes in primary liver carcinoma. Study-level information: Every sample contained roughly 3.65 to 7.13 million productive TCRbeta reads, and these numbers were similar from one tissue type to another. Study conclusions and caveats: Lesser overlap characterized tumor-adjacent and tumor-blood pairs relative to tumor region pairs. Tumors had a significantly higher top-250-clone fraction than blood (p = 0.039).

Comments on this clonotype: The antigen is undetermined. Germline and junction disagree at one end, which may indicate a read error.

CDR3 length: 15 amino acids. Germline V gene data show CDR1 as SGHAT and CDR2 as FQNNGV. Bulk tissue was left unsorted, and RNA and DNA were co-extracted from 20-30 mg of it. There were only treatment-naive patients, all with chronic HBV infection. Total RNA (roughly 550 ng) served as template for TCR beta cDNA synthesis primed by a constant-region primer. Three nested multiplex PCR rounds, a slightly modified ARM-PCR, produced the libraries for TCR beta. The study ran its first two PCR rounds for roughly 10 cycles each, using TRBV1-TRBV30 forward primers and a C-beta reverse primer. TCRdb itself ran the multiplex PCR reads through MiXCR, one entry per CDR3 protein. This table has about 30,000 distinct CDR3 sequences, 60% to 80% appearing once.

The rearrangement joins TRBV11-2 to TRBJ1-2, with D unresolved. This sequence originates from a woman aged 25 to 39 with primary liver carcinoma and hepatitis B virus infection. Material: liver tumor tissue from sampling region 3. Subset here: tumor region T3, left-lateral pole. The CDR3: CAGSLGTTSIYGYTF. The CDR3, as DNA: TGTGCCGGCAGCTTGGGTACGACAAGTATCTATGGCTACACCTTC.